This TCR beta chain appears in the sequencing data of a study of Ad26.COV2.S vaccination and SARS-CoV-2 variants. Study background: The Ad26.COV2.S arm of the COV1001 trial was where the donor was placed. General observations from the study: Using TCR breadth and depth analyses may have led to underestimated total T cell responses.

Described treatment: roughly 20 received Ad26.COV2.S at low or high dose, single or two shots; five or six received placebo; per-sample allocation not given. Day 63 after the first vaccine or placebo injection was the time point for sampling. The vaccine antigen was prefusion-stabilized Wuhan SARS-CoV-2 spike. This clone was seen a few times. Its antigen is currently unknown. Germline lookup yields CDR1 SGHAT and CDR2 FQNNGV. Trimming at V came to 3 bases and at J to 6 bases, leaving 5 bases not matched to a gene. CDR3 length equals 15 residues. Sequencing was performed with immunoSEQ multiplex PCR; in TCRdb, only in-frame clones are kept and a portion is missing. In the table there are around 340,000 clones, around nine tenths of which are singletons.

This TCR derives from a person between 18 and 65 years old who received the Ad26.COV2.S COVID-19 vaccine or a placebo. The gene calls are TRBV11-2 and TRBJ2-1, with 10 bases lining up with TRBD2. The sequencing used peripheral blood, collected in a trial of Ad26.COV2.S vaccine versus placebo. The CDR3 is CASSLASGRGNEQFF. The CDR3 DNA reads TGTGCCAGCAGCTTGGCTAGCGGGAGAGGCAATGAGCAGTTCTTC.